Each of the 18 T cell receptor beta chains below was sequenced from the same sample in a study of beta chain features in type 1 diabetes. The investigators reverse transcribed all of the isolated RNA, so they sequenced expressed TCRB transcripts. Produced via immunoSEQ multiplex PCR; TCRdb's table is partial and in-frame only. The sample shows 250,000 to 300,000 clones, around 7.8% of them seen only once. Input material: central memory CD4+ T cells from blood. The receptors here all came from a woman aged 18-29 years in good health.

J is TRBJ1-5 and V is TRBV2; tentatively, D is TRBD1 (5 bases). V was trimmed by 2 bases and J by 5 bases, leaving 10 bases between them. CDR1 is SNHLY and CDR2 is FYNNEI in the germline V gene. This CDR3 has 14 amino acids. The CDR3 reads CASSEQGMDQPQHF. Here the CDR3 DNA reads TGTGCCAGCAGTGAACAGGGAATGGATCAGCCCCAGCATTTT.

This sequence joins TRBV7-3 and TRBJ2-6, with D unclear. This CDR3 spans 17 amino acids. Germline V gene data show CDR1 as SGHTA and CDR2 as FQGTGA. V lost 8 bases and J lost 0, with 17 bases in between. CDR3 in amino acids: CASSPGLGSSGANVLTF. The CDR3 DNA reads as TGTGCCAGCTCCCCTGGGTTGGGCAGCTCTGGGGCCAACGTCCTGACTTTC.

The genes are TRBV2 and TRBJ2-7, with TRBD2 identical over 11 bases. J gave up 5 bases and V 5 bases, and 5 bases lay outside the gene matches. Germline assignment: CDR1 SNHLY and CDR2 FYNNEI. The CDR3 consists of 14 residues. The chain's CDR3 is CASSSGTSGHEQYF. In DNA, the CDR3 is TGTGCCAGCAGTTCCGGGACTAGCGGCCACGAGCAGTACTTC.

The table lists this clone with many counts. The chain joins TRBV5-1 to TRBJ2-1, with D tentatively TRBD1 or TRBD2 (5 bases each). Germline values: CDR1 SGHRS, CDR2 YFSETQ. Trimming cost V 0 bases and J 5 bases, with 12 bases left between them. This CDR3 contains 15 residues. CDR3 sequence (DNA): TGCGCCAGCAGCTTGGAACCTAGAGGGGACAATGAGCAGTTCTTC. The encoded protein is CASSLEPRGDNEQFF. Complete variable domain (other parts from reference TRBV5-1 and TRBJ2-1): KAGVTQTPRYLIKTRGQQVTLSCSPISGHRSVSWYQQTPGQGLQFLFEYFSETQRNKGNFPGRFSGRQFSNSRSEMNVSTLELGDSALYLCASSLEPRGDNEQFFGPGTRLTVL.

The chain recombines TRBV28 with TRBJ2-5, with TRBD1 matching 7 bases. The CDR3 runs 14 residues. CDR1 and CDR2 from the germline V gene are MDHEN and SYDVKM. Trimming at V came to 7 bases and at J to 2 bases, leaving 7 bases not matched to a gene. The chain's CDR3 is CASIPTGQQETQYF. CDR3 coding DNA: TGTGCCAGCATACCGACAGGGCAGCAAGAGACCCAGTACTTC.

This clone came up a few times. The V and J genes are TRBV4-2 and TRBJ2-3, with TRBD2 identical over 11 bases. Losses at the gene ends were 1 base for V and 5 bases for J; bases not matched to a gene: 2. The CDR3 has 15 residues. CDR1 and CDR2 (germline): LGHNA, YNFKEQ. In DNA, the CDR3 is TGTGCCAGCAGCCAAGTAGGGACTAGCGGAGATACGCAGTATTTT. Translating gives CASSQVGTSGDTQYF.

This clone was observed a few times. The chain recombines TRBV7-9 with TRBJ1-1, with TRBD1 matching 7 bases. Per the germline V gene, CDR1 is SEHNR and CDR2 is FQNEAQ (reference sequence). After removal of 3 bases from V and 4 bases from J, the junction contained 5 bases not matched to a gene. The CDR3 is made up of 14 amino acids. In DNA, the CDR3 is TGTGCCAGCAGCTTGGACAGGACTGCCACTGAAGCTTTCTTT. Its protein product is CASSLDRTATEAFF.

This clone was detected only a few times. CDR3 residues: CASSFNLAVAGANVLTF. The CDR3 DNA sequence: TGCGCCAGCAGCTTTAATTTAGCGGTTGCTGGGGCCAACGTCCTGACTTTC. The chain is built from TRBV5-1 and TRBJ2-6; a possible D gene is TRBD2 (6 bases). The CDR3 is made up of 17 amino acids. The V and J ends lost 2 bases and 2 bases respectively, with 14 bases between them. Germline V gene sequence: CDR1 SGHRS, CDR2 YFSETQ.

This clone was counted at least ten times. The CDR3 bases are TGTGCCAGCAGTTCGCCAGGGTCCCTAAACTATGGCTACACCTTC. Its protein product is CASSSPGSLNYGYTF. V usage is TRBV28 and J usage is TRBJ1-2, with D perhaps TRBD1 (5 bases). The CDR3 length is 15 residues. From germline, CDR1 is MDHEN and CDR2 SYDVKM. The V and J ends lost 4 bases and 2 bases respectively, with 14 bases between them.

The gene calls are TRBV29-1 and TRBJ2-7, with 7 bases aligning to TRBD2. The CDR3 consists of 13 residues. CDR1 is SQVTM, CDR2 ANQGSEA, per germline. The trim removed 2 bases at V and 4 bases at J, leaving 5 bases unmatched. This CDR3 is CSVERDYGYEQYF. Written as DNA, the CDR3 is TGCAGCGTTGAACGGGACTATGGATACGAGCAGTACTTC.

This clone was observed a handful of times. The V and J genes are TRBV27 and TRBJ1-5; D not resolved. This CDR3 spans 13 amino acids. The germline V gene encodes CDR1 MNHEY and CDR2 SMNVEV (reference sequence). V lost 5 bases to trimming and J lost 0 bases, with 5 bases between them. CDR3 DNA: TGTGCCAGCAGTACGAATAGCAATCAGCCCCAGCATTTT. Amino acids: CASSTNSNQPQHF.

The chain couples TRBV18 to TRBJ2-3; D is possibly TRBD2 (5 bases). The germline V gene has CDR1 KGHSH and CDR2 LQKENI. CDR3 length: 13 amino acids. The V gene lost 2 bases and the J gene lost 10 bases, with 13 bases spanning the gap. The DNA of the CDR3 is TGTGCCAGCTCACCAGGGGAGCGTGGTGCGCAGTATTTT. Amino acid sequence: CASSPGERGAQYF.

This clone was seen a handful of times. The chain is built from TRBV6-4 and TRBJ2-1; possibly TRBD2 for D (5 bases). Germline CDR1 reads MRHNA; CDR2 reads SNTAGT. The V end was cut by 4 bases, the J end by 4 bases, with 8 bases between. This CDR3 has 13 residues. This CDR3 reads CASSGEMYNEQFF. DNA of the CDR3: TGTGCCAGCAGTGGGGAGATGTACAATGAGCAGTTCTTC.

This clone was recorded at least ten times. The chain couples TRBV5-1 to TRBJ2-2; 8 nucleotides line up with TRBD1. Germline-derived CDR1 and CDR2 are SGHRS and YFSETQ. V lost 0 bases and J lost 6; bases outside the gene matches: 4. The CDR3 sequence is 15 residues long. CDR3 residues: CASSLGTGPPGELFF. The CDR3 DNA sequence: TGCGCCAGCAGCTTGGGGACAGGGCCCCCCGGGGAGCTGTTTTTT.

This clone turned up a few times. The genes are TRBV4-1 and TRBJ2-3, with D possibly being TRBD2 (6 bases). Germline CDR1 reads MGHRA; CDR2 reads YSYEKL. Trimming left V 6 bases short and J 0 bases short, with 10 bases between. The CDR3 consists of 14 residues. The CDR3 coding sequence is TGCGCCAGCAGACGGGACTCTAGCACAGATACGCAGTATTTT. Translation: CASRRDSSTDTQYF.

The rearrangement links TRBV28 to TRBJ1-1, with D perhaps matching TRBD1 (6 bases). Germline CDR1 reads MDHEN; CDR2 reads SYDVKM. The CDR3 loop spans 13 amino acids. V lost 6 bases, J lost 1 base, and 9 bases lay in between. CDR3 loop: CASRVQGNTEAFF. CDR3 sequence (DNA): TGTGCCAGCAGGGTACAGGGGAACACTGAAGCTTTCTTT.

This chain joins TRBV5-1 and TRBJ2-6; either TRBD1 or TRBD2 may fit D (5 bases each). Trimming left V 4 bases short and J 0 bases short, with 17 bases between. CDR3 length equals 18 residues. CDR1 and CDR2 (germline): SGHRS, YFSETQ. The CDR3 spells CASSAGGDPLSGANVLTF. The DNA of the CDR3 is TGCGCCAGCAGCGCTGGGGGTGACCCCCTCTCTGGGGCCAACGTCCTGACTTTC.

This clone was seen a few times. The genes are TRBV9 and TRBJ2-1, with 11 positions matching TRBD2. This CDR3 region has 17 residues. CDR1 SGDLS and CDR2 YYNGEE come from the germline V gene. Losses at the gene ends were 0 bases for V and 6 bases for J; bases not matched to a gene: 8. The CDR3 region is CASSVGASGGTINEQFF. CDR3 DNA: TGTGCCAGCAGCGTAGGGGCTAGCGGGGGGACCATCAATGAGCAGTTCTTC.